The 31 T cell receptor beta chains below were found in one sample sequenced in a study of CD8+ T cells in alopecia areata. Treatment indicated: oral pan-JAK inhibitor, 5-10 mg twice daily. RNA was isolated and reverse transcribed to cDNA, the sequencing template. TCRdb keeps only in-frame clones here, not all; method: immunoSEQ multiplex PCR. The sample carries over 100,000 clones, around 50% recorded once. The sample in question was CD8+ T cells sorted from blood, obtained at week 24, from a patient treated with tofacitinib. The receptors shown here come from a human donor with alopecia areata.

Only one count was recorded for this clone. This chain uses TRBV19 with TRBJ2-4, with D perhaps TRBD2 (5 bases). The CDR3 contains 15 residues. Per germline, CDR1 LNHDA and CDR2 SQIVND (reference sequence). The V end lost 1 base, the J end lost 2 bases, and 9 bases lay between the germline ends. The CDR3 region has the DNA TGTGCCAGTAGTATAGTTCCGGGGACCAAAAACATTCAGTACTTC. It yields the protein CASSIVPGTKNIQYF.

The DNA of the CDR3 is TGTGCCAGCAGCTTGAACACTGAAGCTTTCTTT. It translates to CASSLNTEAFF. This chain connects TRBV7-2 to TRBJ1-1; D ambiguous. This CDR3 is built from 11 residues. Trimming removed 3 bases at V and 1 base at J, with 0 bases between. The germline gives CDR1 SGHTA, CDR2 FQGNSA.

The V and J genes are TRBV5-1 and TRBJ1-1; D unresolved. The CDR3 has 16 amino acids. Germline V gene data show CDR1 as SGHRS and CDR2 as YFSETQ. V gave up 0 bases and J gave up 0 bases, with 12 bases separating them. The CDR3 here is CASSLGAQLLNTEAFF. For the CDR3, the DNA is TGCGCCAGCAGCTTGGGGGCACAGCTGCTGAACACTGAAGCTTTCTTT. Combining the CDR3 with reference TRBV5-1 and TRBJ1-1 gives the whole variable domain KAGVTQTPRYLIKTRGQQVTLSCSPISGHRSVSWYQQTPGQGLQFLFEYFSETQRNKGNFPGRFSGRQFSNSRSEMNVSTLELGDSALYLCASSLGAQLLNTEAFFGQGTRLTVV.

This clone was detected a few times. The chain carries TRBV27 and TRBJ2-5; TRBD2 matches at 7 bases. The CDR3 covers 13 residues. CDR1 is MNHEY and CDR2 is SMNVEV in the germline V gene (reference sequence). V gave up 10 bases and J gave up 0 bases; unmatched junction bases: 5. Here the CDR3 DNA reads TGTGCCACTCACGGGGGGAACCAAGAGACCCAGTACTTC. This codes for CATHGGNQETQYF.

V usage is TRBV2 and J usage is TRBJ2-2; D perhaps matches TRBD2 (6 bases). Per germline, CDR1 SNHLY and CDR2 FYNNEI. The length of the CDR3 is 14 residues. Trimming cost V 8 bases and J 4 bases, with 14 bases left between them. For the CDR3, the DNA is TGTGCCAGCGAAGCAGGGCGGGGCACCGGGGAGCTGTTTTTT. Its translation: CASEAGRGTGELFF.

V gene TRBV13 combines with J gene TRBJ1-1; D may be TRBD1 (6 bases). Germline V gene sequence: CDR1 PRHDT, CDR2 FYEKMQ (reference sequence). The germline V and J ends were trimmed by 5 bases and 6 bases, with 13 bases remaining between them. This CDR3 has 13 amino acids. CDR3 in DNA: TGTGCCAGCAGCGAACAGGGAGCTCCTGAAGCTTTCTTT. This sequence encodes CASSEQGAPEAFF. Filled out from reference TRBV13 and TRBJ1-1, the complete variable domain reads AAGVIQSPRHLIKEKRETATLKCYPIPRHDTVYWYQQGPGQDPQFLISFYEKMQSDKGSIPDRFSAQQFSDYHSELNMSSLELGDSALYFCASSEQGAPEAFFGQGTRLTVV.

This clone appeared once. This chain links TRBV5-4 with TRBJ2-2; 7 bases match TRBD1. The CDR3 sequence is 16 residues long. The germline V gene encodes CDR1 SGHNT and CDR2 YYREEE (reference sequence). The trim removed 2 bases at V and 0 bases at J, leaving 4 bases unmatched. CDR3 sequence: CASSFWDRTNTGELFF. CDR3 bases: TGTGCCAGCAGCTTCTGGGACAGAACGAACACCGGGGAGCTGTTTTTT.

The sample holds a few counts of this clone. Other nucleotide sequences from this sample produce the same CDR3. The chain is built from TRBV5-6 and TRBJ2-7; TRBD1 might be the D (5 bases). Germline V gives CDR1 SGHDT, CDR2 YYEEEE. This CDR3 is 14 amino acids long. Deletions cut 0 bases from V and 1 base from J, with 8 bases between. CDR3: CASSLGDRSYEQYF. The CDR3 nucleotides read TGTGCCAGCAGCTTGGGAGACAGATCCTACGAGCAGTACTTC. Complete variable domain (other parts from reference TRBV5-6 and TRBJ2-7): DAGVTQSPTHLIKTRGQQVTLRCSPKSGHDTVSWYQQALGQGPQFIFQYYEEEERQRGNFPDRFSGHQFPNYSSELNVNALLLGDSALYLCASSLGDRSYEQYFGPGTRLTVT.

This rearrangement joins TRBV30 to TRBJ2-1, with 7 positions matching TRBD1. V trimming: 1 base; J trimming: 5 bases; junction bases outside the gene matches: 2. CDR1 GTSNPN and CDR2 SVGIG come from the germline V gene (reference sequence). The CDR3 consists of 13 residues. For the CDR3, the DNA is TGTGCCTGGAGTGATGACAGGGACAATGAGCAGTTCTTC. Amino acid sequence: CAWSDDRDNEQFF.

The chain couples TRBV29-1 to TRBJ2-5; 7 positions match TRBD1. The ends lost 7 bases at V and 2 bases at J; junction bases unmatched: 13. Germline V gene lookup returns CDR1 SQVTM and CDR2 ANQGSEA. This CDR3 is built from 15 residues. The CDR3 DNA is TGCAGCGCACATTCGCCGGGACAGCTTCAAGAGACCCAGTACTTC. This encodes CSAHSPGQLQETQYF.

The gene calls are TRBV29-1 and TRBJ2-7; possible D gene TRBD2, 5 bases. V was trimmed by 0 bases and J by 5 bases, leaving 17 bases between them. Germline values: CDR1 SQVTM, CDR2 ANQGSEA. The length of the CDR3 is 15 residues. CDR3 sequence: CSVEDLDSVYHEQYF. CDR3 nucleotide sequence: TGCAGCGTTGAAGATCTTGATAGCGTGTATCACGAGCAGTACTTC.

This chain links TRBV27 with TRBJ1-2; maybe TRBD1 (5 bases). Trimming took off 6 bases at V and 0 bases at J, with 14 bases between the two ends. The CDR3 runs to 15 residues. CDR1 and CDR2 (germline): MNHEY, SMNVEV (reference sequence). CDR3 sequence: CASRARQTSNYGYTF. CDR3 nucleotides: TGTGCCAGCAGGGCAAGACAGACTTCTAACTATGGCTACACCTTC.

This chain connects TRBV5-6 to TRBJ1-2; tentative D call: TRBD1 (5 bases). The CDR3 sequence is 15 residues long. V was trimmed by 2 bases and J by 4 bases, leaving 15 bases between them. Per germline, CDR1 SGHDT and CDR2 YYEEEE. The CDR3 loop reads CASSFWDRRTYGYTF. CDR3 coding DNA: TGTGCCAGCAGCTTCTGGGACCGACGGACCTATGGCTACACCTTC.

In nucleotides, the CDR3 is TGTGCCAGCAGCGATCGTCGAGGGGGTACTGAAGCTTTCTTT. This translates into CASSDRRGGTEAFF. The rearrangement links TRBV11-2 to TRBJ1-1, with D perhaps matching TRBD1 (6 bases). The CDR3 is 14 residues long. The germline V gene has CDR1 SGHAT and CDR2 FQNNGV. Between the trimmed V and J ends, which lost 5 bases and 5 bases, there was a span of 15 bases. Looking up the rest from reference TRBV11-2 and TRBJ1-1 gives the full variable domain: EAGVAQSPRYKIIEKRQSVAFWCNPISGHATLYWYQQILGQGPKLLIQFQNNGVVDDSQLPKDRFSAERLKGVDSTLKIQPAKLEDSAVYLCASSDRRGGTEAFFGQGTRLTVV.

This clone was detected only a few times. CDR3 DNA: TGTGCCAGCAGCCTGGGGACTGGGTACAATGAGCAGTTCTTC. Amino acids: CASSLGTGYNEQFF. The chain joins TRBV13 to TRBJ2-1; tentatively, D is TRBD2 (6 bases). The CDR3 length is 14 residues. Germline values: CDR1 PRHDT, CDR2 FYEKMQ (reference sequence). The V gene lost 5 bases and the J gene lost 4 bases, with 12 bases spanning the gap.

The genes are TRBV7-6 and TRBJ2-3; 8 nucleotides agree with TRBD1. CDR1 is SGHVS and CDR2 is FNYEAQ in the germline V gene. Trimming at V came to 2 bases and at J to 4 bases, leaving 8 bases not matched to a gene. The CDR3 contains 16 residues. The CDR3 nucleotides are TGTGCCAGCAGCTTATCGACAGGGGTCAGATCAGATACGCAGTATTTT. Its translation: CASSLSTGVRSDTQYF.

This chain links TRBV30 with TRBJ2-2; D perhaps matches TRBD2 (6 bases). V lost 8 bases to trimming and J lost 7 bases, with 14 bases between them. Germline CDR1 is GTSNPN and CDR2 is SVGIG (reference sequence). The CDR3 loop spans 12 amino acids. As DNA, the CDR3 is TGTGCCCGGGGGTACACAGACGGGGAGCTGTTTTTT. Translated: CARGYTDGELFF. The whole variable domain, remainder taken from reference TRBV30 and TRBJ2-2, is SQTIHQWPATLVQPVGSPLSLECTVEGTSNPNLYWYRQAAGRGLQLLFYSVGIGQISSEVPQNLSASRPQDRQFILSSKKLLLSDSGFYLCARGYTDGELFFGEGSRLTVL.

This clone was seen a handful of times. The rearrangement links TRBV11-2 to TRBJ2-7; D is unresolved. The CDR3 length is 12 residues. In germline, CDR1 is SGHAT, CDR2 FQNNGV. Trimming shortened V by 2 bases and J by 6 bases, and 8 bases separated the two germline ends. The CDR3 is CASSLSPFEQYF. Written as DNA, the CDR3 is TGTGCCAGCAGCTTATCTCCCTTCGAGCAGTACTTC.

The CDR3 region is CASSSLPSGNTIYF. DNA of the CDR3: TGTGCCAGCAGTTCCCTCCCCTCTGGAAACACCATATATTTT. This chain connects TRBV27 to TRBJ1-3, with no clear D. The germline gives CDR1 MNHEY, CDR2 SMNVEV (reference sequence). V gave up 4 bases and J gave up 0 bases, with 7 bases separating them. This CDR3 has 14 residues.

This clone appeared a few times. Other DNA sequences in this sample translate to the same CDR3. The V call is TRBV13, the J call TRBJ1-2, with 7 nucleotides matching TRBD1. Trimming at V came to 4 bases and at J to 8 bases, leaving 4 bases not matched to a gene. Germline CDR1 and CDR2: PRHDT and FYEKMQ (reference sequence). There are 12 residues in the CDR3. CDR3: CASSSTGDGYTF. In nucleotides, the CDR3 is TGTGCCAGCAGCTCAACAGGGGACGGCTACACCTTC.

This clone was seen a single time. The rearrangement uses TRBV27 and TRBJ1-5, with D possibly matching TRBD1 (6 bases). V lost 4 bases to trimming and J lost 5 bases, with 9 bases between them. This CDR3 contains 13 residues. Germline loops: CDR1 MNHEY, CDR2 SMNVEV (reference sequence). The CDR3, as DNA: TGTGCCAGCAGTTCGGACAGTTATCAGCCCCAGCATTTT. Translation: CASSSDSYQPQHF.

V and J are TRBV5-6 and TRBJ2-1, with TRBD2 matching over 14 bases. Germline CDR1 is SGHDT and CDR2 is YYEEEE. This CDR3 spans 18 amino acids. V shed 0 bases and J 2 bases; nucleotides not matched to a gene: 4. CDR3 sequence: CASSLDGLAGGTYNEQFF. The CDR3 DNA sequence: TGTGCCAGCAGCTTGGACGGACTAGCGGGGGGTACCTACAATGAGCAGTTCTTC. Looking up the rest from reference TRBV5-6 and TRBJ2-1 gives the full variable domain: DAGVTQSPTHLIKTRGQQVTLRCSPKSGHDTVSWYQQALGQGPQFIFQYYEEEERQRGNFPDRFSGHQFPNYSSELNVNALLLGDSALYLCASSLDGLAGGTYNEQFFGPGTRLTVL.

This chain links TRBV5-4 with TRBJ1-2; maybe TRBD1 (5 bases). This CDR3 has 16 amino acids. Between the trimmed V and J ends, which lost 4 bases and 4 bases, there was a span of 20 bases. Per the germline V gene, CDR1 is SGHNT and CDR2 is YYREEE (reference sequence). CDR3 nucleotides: TGTGCCAGCAGCGACCCGCCCAGGGAAGTTGGCTATGGCTACACCTTC. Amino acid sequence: CASSDPPREVGYGYTF.

The CDR3 coding sequence is TGTGCCAGCAGCTCCCCGAGACAGGGAGCCTATGGCTACACCTTC. This sequence encodes CASSSPRQGAYGYTF. This chain connects TRBV27 to TRBJ1-2, with TRBD1 matching 7 bases. Per germline, CDR1 MNHEY and CDR2 SMNVEV (reference sequence). The CDR3 is 15 residues long. V shed 6 bases, J shed 4 bases, and the junction held 11 bases outside the gene matches.

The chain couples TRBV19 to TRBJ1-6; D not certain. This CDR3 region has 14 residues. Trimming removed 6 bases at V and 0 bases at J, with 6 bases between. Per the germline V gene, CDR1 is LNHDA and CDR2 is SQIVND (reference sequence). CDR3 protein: CASSPRSYNSPLHF. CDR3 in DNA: TGTGCCAGTAGCCCCCGCTCCTATAATTCACCCCTCCACTTT.

CDR3 nucleotides: TGTGCCAGCAGCCCTCAGGGGAGTGGCTACACCTTC. Translated, it gives CASSPQGSGYTF. This chain connects TRBV2 to TRBJ1-2, with D possibly TRBD1 on 6 matching bases. V gave up 6 bases and J gave up 7 bases, with 12 bases separating them. Germline V CDR1 and CDR2: SNHLY, FYNNEI. CDR3 length equals 12 residues. The whole variable domain, filled in from reference TRBV2 and TRBJ1-2, reads EPEVTQTPSHQVTQMGQEVILRCVPISNHLYFYWYRQILGQKVEFLVSFYNNEISEKSEIFDDQFSVERPDGSNFTLKIRSTKLEDSAMYFCASSPQGSGYTFGSGTRLTVV.

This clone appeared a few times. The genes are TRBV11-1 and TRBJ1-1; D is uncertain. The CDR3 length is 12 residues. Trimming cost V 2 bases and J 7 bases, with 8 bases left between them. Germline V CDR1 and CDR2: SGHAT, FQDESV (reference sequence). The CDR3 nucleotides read TGTGCCAGCAGCTTACTGGGCAGTGAAGCTTTCTTT. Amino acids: CASSLLGSEAFF.

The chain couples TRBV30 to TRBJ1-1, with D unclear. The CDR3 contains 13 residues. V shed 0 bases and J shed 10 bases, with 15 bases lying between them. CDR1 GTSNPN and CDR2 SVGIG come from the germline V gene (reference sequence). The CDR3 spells CAWSVREHLRAFF. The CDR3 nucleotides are TGTGCCTGGAGTGTACGGGAACACCTGAGAGCTTTCTTT.

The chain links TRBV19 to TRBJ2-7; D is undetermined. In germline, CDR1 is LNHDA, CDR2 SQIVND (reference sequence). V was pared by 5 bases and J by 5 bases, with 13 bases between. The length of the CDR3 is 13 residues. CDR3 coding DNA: TGTGCCAGTAGTGCCGACGGTGAAGACGAGCAGTACTTC. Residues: CASSADGEDEQYF.

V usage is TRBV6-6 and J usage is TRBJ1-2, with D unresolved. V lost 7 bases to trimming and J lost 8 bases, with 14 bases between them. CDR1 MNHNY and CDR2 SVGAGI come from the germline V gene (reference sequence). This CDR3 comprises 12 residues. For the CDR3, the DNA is TGTGCCAGCACCCCGGAGGTGGGCGGCTACACCTTC. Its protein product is CASTPEVGGYTF.

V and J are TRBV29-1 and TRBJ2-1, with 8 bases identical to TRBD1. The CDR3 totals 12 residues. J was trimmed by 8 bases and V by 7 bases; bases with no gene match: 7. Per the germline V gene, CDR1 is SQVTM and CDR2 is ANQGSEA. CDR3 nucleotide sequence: TGCAGCGCTGCGACAGGGGAGTATGAGCAGTTCTTC. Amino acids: CSAATGEYEQFF.